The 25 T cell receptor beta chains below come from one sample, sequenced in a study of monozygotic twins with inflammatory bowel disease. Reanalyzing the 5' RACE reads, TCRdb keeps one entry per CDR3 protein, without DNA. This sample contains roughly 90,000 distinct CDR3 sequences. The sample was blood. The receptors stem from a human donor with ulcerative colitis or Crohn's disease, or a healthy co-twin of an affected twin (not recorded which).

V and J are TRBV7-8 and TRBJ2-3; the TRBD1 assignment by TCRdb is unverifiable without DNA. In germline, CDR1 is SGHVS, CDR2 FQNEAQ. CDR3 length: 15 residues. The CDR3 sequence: CASSLGPRGDDTQYF. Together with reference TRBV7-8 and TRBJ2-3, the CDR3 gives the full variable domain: GAGVSQSPRYKVAKRGQDVALRCDPISGHVSLFWYQQALGQGPEFLTYFQNEAQLDKSGLPSDRFFAERPEGSVSTLKIQRTQQEDSAVYLCASSLGPRGDDTQYFGPGTRLTVL.

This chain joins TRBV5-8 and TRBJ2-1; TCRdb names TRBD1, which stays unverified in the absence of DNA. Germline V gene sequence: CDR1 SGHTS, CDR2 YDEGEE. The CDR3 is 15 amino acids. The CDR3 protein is CASSLGQGRNNEQFF.

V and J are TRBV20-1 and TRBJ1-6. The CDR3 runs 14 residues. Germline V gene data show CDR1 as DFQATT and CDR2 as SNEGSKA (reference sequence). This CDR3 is CSARDKEGFSPLHF.

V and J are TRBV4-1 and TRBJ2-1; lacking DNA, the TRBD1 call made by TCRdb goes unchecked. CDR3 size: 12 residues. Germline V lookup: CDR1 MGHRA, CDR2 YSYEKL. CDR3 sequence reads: CASSQDGIREFF.

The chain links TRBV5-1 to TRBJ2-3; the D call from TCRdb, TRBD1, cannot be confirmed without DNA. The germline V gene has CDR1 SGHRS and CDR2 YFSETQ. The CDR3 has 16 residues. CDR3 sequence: CASSPGLGSPTDTQYF.

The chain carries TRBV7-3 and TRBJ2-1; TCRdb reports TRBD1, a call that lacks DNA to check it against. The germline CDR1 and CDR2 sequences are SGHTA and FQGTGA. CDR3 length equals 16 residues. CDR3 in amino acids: CASSFEAAAPRDEQFF.

CDR3 sequence: CSVRVNQETQYF. This chain joins TRBV29-1 and TRBJ2-5. The CDR3 runs 12 residues. Looked up from germline, CDR1 is SQVTM and CDR2 is ANQGSEA.

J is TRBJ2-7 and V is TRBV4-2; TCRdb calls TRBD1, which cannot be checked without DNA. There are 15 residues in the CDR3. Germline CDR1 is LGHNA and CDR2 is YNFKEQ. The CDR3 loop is CANSREPGQGHEQYF.

The chain's CDR3 is CASRSTRNPEDTQYF. The chain carries TRBV12-3 or TRBV12-4 and TRBJ2-3; absent DNA, TCRdb's TRBD2 call cannot be checked. The CDR3 is 15 residues long.

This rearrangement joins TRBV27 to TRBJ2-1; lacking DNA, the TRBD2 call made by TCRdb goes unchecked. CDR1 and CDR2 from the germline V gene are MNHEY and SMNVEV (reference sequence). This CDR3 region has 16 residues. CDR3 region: CASSYQLAASYNEQFF.

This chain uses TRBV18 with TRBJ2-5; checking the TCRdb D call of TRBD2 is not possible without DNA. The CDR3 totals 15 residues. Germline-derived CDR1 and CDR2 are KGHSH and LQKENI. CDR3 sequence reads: CASSPSGDHGETQYF.

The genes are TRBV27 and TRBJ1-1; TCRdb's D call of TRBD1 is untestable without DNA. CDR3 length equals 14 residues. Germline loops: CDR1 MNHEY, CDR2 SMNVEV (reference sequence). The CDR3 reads CASTSRLARGEAFF.

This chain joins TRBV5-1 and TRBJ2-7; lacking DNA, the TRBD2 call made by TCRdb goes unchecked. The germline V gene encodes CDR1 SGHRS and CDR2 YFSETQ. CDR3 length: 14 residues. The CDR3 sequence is CASSSPGQRSEQYF.

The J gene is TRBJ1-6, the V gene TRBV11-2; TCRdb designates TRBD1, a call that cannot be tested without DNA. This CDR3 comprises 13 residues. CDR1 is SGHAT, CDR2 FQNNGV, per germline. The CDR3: CASQTGANSPLHF. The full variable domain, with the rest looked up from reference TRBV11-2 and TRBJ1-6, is EAGVAQSPRYKIIEKRQSVAFWCNPISGHATLYWYQQILGQGPKLLIQFQNNGVVDDSQLPKDRFSAERLKGVDSTLKIQPAKLEDSAVYLCASQTGANSPLHFGNGTRLTVT.

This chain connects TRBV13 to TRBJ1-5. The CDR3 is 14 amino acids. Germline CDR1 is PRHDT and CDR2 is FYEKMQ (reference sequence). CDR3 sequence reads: CASSFGGRNQPQHF.

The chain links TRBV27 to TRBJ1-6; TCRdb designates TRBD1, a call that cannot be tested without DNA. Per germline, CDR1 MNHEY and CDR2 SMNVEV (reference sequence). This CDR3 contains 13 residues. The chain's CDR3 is CASKGQGYSPLHF.

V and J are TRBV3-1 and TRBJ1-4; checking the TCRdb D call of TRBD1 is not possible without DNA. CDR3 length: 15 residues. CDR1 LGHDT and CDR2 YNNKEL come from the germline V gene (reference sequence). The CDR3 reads CASSQGPARAEKLFF.

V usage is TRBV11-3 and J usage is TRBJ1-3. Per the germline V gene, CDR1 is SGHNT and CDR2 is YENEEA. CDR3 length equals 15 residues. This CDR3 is CASSLSSSSGNTIYF. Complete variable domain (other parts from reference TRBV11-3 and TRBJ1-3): EAGVVQSPRYKIIEKKQPVAFWCNPISGHNTLYWYLQNLGQGPELLIRYENEEAVDDSQLPKDRFSAERLKGVDSTLKIQPAELGDSAVYLCASSLSSSSGNTIYFGEGSWLTVV.

The CDR3 is CASRGTDTEAFF. V usage is TRBV6-1 and J usage is TRBJ1-1; TCRdb's D call of TRBD1 is untestable without DNA. Looked up from germline, CDR1 is MNHNS and CDR2 is SASEGT. The length of the CDR3 is 12 residues.

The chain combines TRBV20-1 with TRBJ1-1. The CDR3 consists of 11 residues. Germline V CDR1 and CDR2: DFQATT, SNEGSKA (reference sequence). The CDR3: CSAPLGMEAFF.

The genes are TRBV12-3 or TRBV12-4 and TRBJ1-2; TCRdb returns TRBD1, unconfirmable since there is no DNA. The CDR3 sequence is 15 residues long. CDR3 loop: CASSPPGRGLHGYTF.

CDR3 amino acids: CASSYSLGTQYF. The rearrangement links TRBV6-5 to TRBJ2-5. CDR3 length: 12 residues. In germline, CDR1 is MNHEY, CDR2 SVGAGI.

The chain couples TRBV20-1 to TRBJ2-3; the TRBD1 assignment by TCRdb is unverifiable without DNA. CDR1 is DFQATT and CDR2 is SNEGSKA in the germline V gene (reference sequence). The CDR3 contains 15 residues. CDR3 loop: CSARDLGSGRYTQYF.

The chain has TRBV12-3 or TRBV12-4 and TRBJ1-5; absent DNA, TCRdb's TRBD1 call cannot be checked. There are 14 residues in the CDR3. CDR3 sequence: CASSLNRGRQPQHF.

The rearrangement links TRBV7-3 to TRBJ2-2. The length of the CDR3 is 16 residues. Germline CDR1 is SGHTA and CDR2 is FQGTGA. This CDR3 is CASSLVQRGNTGELFF.